The 23 T cell receptor beta chains below all came from one sample that was sequenced in a study of blood T cell repertoires in COVID-19. The method was immunoSEQ multiplex PCR; TCRdb's version includes in-frame clones alone and lacks a portion of them. The top ten hold approximately 2% of the sample, which has a few hundred thousand clones, approximately 83% seen once. The sequencing sample was made of PBMCs or T cells enriched from blood (not recorded which). These receptors originate from a woman aged 45-60 years who had recovered from COVID-19.

The V gene is TRBV28, the J gene TRBJ1-1, with a possible D match to TRBD1 (6 bases). Germline V CDR1 and CDR2: MDHEN, SYDVKM. The CDR3 has 12 amino acids. The ends were cut back, 10 bases at V and 11 bases at J, with 20 bases in the middle. CDR3 amino acids: CATASFTGMAFF. Written as DNA, the CDR3 is TGTGCCACCGCCTCTTTTACAGGGATGGCTTTCTTT.

This rearrangement joins TRBV5-4 to TRBJ2-7, with 9 bases fitting TRBD1. This CDR3 is built from 15 residues. CDR1 and CDR2 from the germline V gene are SGHNT and YYREEE (reference sequence). The V gene end was trimmed by 4 bases and the J gene end by 0 bases; junction bases not matched to a gene: 5. The chain's CDR3 is CASSGGQGSSYEQYF. CDR3 bases: TGTGCCAGCAGCGGGGGACAGGGTTCCTCCTACGAGCAGTACTTC.

The rearrangement uses TRBV15 and TRBJ1-2; possibly TRBD1 for D (5 bases). V lost 0 bases, J lost 8 bases, and 10 bases lay in between. Germline CDR1 and CDR2: LNHNV and YYDKDF (reference sequence). This CDR3 contains 13 residues. The CDR3 reads CATSRDRVGGYTF. CDR3 DNA: TGTGCCACCAGCAGAGACAGGGTTGGCGGCTACACCTTC.

This clone has more than one count but fewer than ten. The rearrangement links TRBV7-8 to TRBJ2-3, with D maybe TRBD2 (5 bases). The ends were cut back, 2 bases at V and 4 bases at J, with 16 bases in the middle. The CDR3 consists of 16 residues. Germline loops: CDR1 SGHVS, CDR2 FQNEAQ. CDR3 amino acids: CASSLRRDEGSDTQYF. The CDR3 DNA is TGTGCCAGCAGCTTAAGACGAGACGAGGGATCAGATACGCAGTATTTT.

The gene calls are TRBV7-8 and TRBJ1-6; TRBD1 matches 7 bases. V gave up 5 bases and J gave up 6 bases; unmatched junction bases: 4. The germline CDR1 and CDR2 sequences are SGHVS and FQNEAQ. This CDR3 is 14 amino acids long. This CDR3 is CASSPGTVNSPLHF. The CDR3 DNA reads TGTGCCAGCAGCCCTGGGACAGTTAATTCACCCCTCCACTTT.

V is TRBV3-1 (or the pseudogene TRBV3-2) and J is TRBJ2-7, with D hard to call. The CDR3 has 15 residues. V lost 0 bases and J 4 bases, leaving 13 bases between the germline ends. Germline V CDR1 and CDR2: LGHDT, YNNKEL (reference sequence). The CDR3 here is CASSQDPAGSYEQYF. CDR3 in DNA: TGTGCCAGCAGCCAAGATCCGGCAGGAAGTTACGAGCAGTACTTC.

The V and J genes are TRBV5-1 and TRBJ2-3; TRBD1 is a possible D gene (5 bases). Germline CDR1 and CDR2: SGHRS and YFSETQ. The ends were cut back, 7 bases at V and 6 bases at J, with 24 bases in the middle. The CDR3 runs 16 residues. CDR3: CASYPETSVTGDTQYF. CDR3 bases: TGCGCCAGCTACCCTGAGACGTCCGTTACAGGCGATACGCAGTATTTT.

The CDR3: CASSLGGQENSPLHF. DNA of the CDR3: TGCGCCAGCAGCTTGGGCGGACAGGAGAATTCACCCCTCCACTTT. V is TRBV5-1 and J is TRBJ1-6; TRBD1 aligns across 7 bases. V gave up 0 bases and J gave up 7 bases; unmatched junction bases: 4. This CDR3 region has 15 residues. CDR1 is SGHRS, CDR2 YFSETQ, per germline.

The table lists this clone with a few counts. This chain joins TRBV18 and TRBJ2-2; D perhaps matches TRBD2 (5 bases). Germline V gene sequence: CDR1 KGHSH, CDR2 LQKENI. The V end lost 8 bases, the J end lost 3 bases, and 13 bases lay between the germline ends. The CDR3 loop spans 14 amino acids. The CDR3 sequence is CASPRDLYTGELFF. CDR3 DNA: TGTGCCAGCCCTCGGGATCTGTACACCGGGGAGCTGTTTTTT.

This clone was observed a handful of times. This rearrangement joins TRBV10-1 to TRBJ1-3; D perhaps matches TRBD1 (5 bases). The CDR3 is 13 amino acids. V was pared by 8 bases and J by 1 base, with 9 bases between. Germline CDR1 is WNHNN and CDR2 is SYGVQD (reference sequence). The CDR3 sequence is CASPGGSGNTIYF. The CDR3 DNA reads TGCGCCAGCCCGGGGGGGTCTGGAAACACCATATATTTT.

The chain uses TRBV7-8 and TRBJ1-4; unclear D gene. Germline CDR1 is SGHVS and CDR2 is FQNEAQ. Trimming removed 1 base from V and 7 bases from J, with 13 bases in between. The CDR3 is made up of 15 amino acids. CDR3 protein: CASSLGTRRGEKLFF. CDR3 nucleotide sequence: TGTGCCAGCAGCTTAGGAACAAGGAGAGGTGAAAAACTGTTTTTT.

The genes are TRBV9 and TRBJ2-6; D not resolved. CDR1 and CDR2 (germline): SGDLS, YYNGEE. The V end lost 4 bases, the J end lost 0 bases, and 11 bases lay between the germline ends. This CDR3 region has 16 residues. The CDR3 DNA reads TGTGCCAGCAGCCCGCGACAAAGCTCTGGGGCCAACGTCCTGACTTTC. It encodes CASSPRQSSGANVLTF.

In this sample, this clone turned up once. The chain uses TRBV15 and TRBJ2-7; TRBD2 aligns across 10 bases. The germline V gene has CDR1 LNHNV and CDR2 YYDKDF (reference sequence). Trimming took 3 bases from V and 1 from J; bases not matched to a gene: 3. This CDR3 has 15 amino acids. In DNA, the CDR3 is TGTGCCACCAGCAGTTTTAGCGGGAGGTCCTACGAGCAGTACTTC. This sequence encodes CATSSFSGRSYEQYF.

In its sample, this clone was seen once. The rearrangement links TRBV21-1 to TRBJ2-5; the D segment call TRBD2 is taken from the table without a DNA check. TRBV21-1 is deemed a pseudogene. The CDR3 has 15 residues. The CDR3 nucleotides are TGTGCCAGCAGCCCCCGGGACGGGAGGGAAGAGACCCAGTACTTC. It codes for CASSPRDGREETQYF.

The J gene is TRBJ1-5, the V gene TRBV11-3; 8 nucleotides line up with TRBD1. Trimming removed 6 bases from V and 1 base from J; junction bases left unmatched: 11. CDR1 is SGHNT and CDR2 is YENEEA in the germline V gene. The CDR3 is 17 amino acids. The CDR3 protein is CASRLTKDRVSNQPQHF. CDR3 coding DNA: TGTGCCAGCAGACTCACTAAGGACAGGGTAAGCAATCAGCCCCAGCATTTT.

The gene calls are TRBV19 and TRBJ2-4, with D perhaps TRBD1 (7 bases). The CDR3 has 14 amino acids. The V gene lost 10 bases and the J gene lost 1 base, with 14 bases spanning the gap. Germline values: CDR1 LNHDA, CDR2 SQIVND (reference sequence). The CDR3, as DNA: TGTGCCACCAGGGGGGTGGGTGCCAAAAACATTCAGTACTTC. This translates into CATRGVGAKNIQYF.

This clone was seen only a few times. Other DNA sequences in this specimen translate into the identical CDR3. This sequence joins TRBV12-3 or TRBV12-4 and TRBJ2-7, with D perhaps matching TRBD1 (6 bases). Trimming removed 4 bases from V and 2 bases from J, with 9 bases in between. The CDR3 has 13 amino acids. The CDR3 protein is CASSYGQTYEQYF. In nucleotides, the CDR3 is TGTGCCAGCAGTTACGGACAGACCTACGAGCAGTACTTC.

This clone was found a few times. The genes are TRBV2 and TRBJ2-7; 8 bases agree with TRBD2. This CDR3 region has 15 residues. Germline CDR1 is SNHLY and CDR2 is FYNNEI. V was pared by 3 bases and J by 6 bases, with 10 bases of the junction left unmatched. The DNA of the CDR3 is TGTGCCAGCAGTGATACTAGCGGAGGAACAGGCGAGCAGTACTTC. Protein: CASSDTSGGTGEQYF.

The rearrangement uses TRBV7-3 and TRBJ1-5; D uncertain. Looked up from germline, CDR1 is SGHTA and CDR2 is FQGTGA. This CDR3 contains 13 residues. Trimming took off 2 bases at V and 5 bases at J, with 7 bases between the two ends. For the CDR3, the DNA is TGTGCCAGCAGCTTAGCCACAGATCAGCCCCAGCATTTT. It specifies CASSLATDQPQHF.

The CDR3 DNA reads as TGTGCCAGCACTCAGGACAGGGGGACCTACGAGCAGTACTTC. Translated: CASTQDRGTYEQYF. This rearrangement joins TRBV28 to TRBJ2-7, with 10 nucleotides matching TRBD1. In germline, CDR1 is MDHEN, CDR2 SYDVKM. CDR3 length: 14 residues. V lost 7 bases and J lost 2; bases outside the gene matches: 5.

The chain uses TRBV19 and TRBJ1-5; no definite D call. Trimming removed 3 bases at V and 3 bases at J, with 12 bases between. The CDR3 length is 15 residues. CDR1 LNHDA and CDR2 SQIVND come from the germline V gene (reference sequence). CDR3 sequence: CASSILEPNNQPQHF. The CDR3 DNA reads as TGTGCCAGTAGTATCCTGGAGCCGAACAATCAGCCCCAGCATTTT.

The chain uses TRBV20-1 and TRBJ1-5; a possible D gene is TRBD1 (5 bases). This CDR3 has 11 amino acids. Trimming removed 4 bases from V and 7 bases from J, with 8 bases in between. Germline V gene data show CDR1 as DFQATT and CDR2 as SNEGSKA (reference sequence). The CDR3 nucleotides are TGCAGTGCTAAAGGGGAACAGCCCCAGCATTTT. Its translation: CSAKGEQPQHF.

The chain uses TRBV27 and TRBJ1-1, with a weak D call TRBD1 (6 bases). Trimming removed 5 bases from V and 5 bases from J, with 18 bases in between. The CDR3 is 15 amino acids. Germline V CDR1 and CDR2: MNHEY, SMNVEV (reference sequence). CDR3 amino acids: CASSRGAGTPTEAFF. CDR3 sequence (DNA): TGTGCCAGCAGTCGGGGGGCCGGGACTCCGACTGAAGCTTTCTTT.